The 12 T cell receptor beta chains reported below all come from one sample, sequenced in a study of blood T cell repertoires in COVID-19. Measured with immunoSEQ multiplex PCR; TCRdb has only the in-frame clones, and not every one. This table has about 190,000 clones, about 81% appearing once. The sample was PBMCs or T cells enriched from blood (not recorded which). These TCRs come from a woman aged 25 to 45 who had recovered from COVID-19.

The chain recombines TRBV10-3 with TRBJ1-1; 8 nucleotides match TRBD1. Trimming at V came to 7 bases and at J to 6 bases, leaving 7 bases not matched to a gene. CDR3 length: 13 amino acids. Germline CDR1 and CDR2: ENHRY and SYGVKD. The CDR3 DNA reads TGTGCCATCAAACTAGACAGGGGCTCTGAAGCTTTCTTT. It yields the protein CAIKLDRGSEAFF.

This chain connects TRBV28 to TRBJ1-5; TRBD1 matches 9 bases. Per germline, CDR1 MDHEN and CDR2 SYDVKM. V shed 7 bases, J shed 5 bases, and the junction held 9 bases outside the gene matches. The CDR3 is made up of 15 amino acids. In nucleotides, the CDR3 is TGTGCCAGCACCCCGACGGACAGGGGAGATCAGCCCCAGCATTTT. Its translation is CASTPTDRGDQPQHF.

The chain uses TRBV19 and TRBJ1-1, with unresolved D. The CDR3 is 16 amino acids. The V and J ends lost 7 bases and 0 bases respectively, with 18 bases between them. CDR1 is LNHDA and CDR2 is SQIVND in the germline V gene (reference sequence). CDR3 amino acids: CASNTLRGQVNTEAFF. The CDR3 nucleotides read TGTGCCAGTAACACCCTACGTGGGCAGGTGAACACTGAAGCTTTCTTT.

The V call is TRBV18, the J call TRBJ1-1; D unresolved. The CDR3 is made up of 14 amino acids. V gave up 5 bases and J gave up 0 bases, with 10 bases separating them. CDR1 is KGHSH and CDR2 is LQKENI in the germline V gene. The chain's CDR3 is CASSYGKLNTEAFF. The CDR3 nucleotides are TGTGCCAGCTCATACGGGAAGTTGAACACTGAAGCTTTCTTT. Full variable domain (outside the CDR3, taken from reference TRBV18 and TRBJ1-1): NAGVMQNPRHLVRRRGQEARLRCSPMKGHSHVYWYRQLPEEGLKFMVYLQKENIIDESGMPKERFSAEFPKEGPSILRIQQVVRGDSAAYFCASSYGKLNTEAFFGQGTRLTVV.

The rearrangement links TRBV5-4 to TRBJ2-3; D possibly corresponds to TRBD2 (5 bases). Germline values: CDR1 SGHNT, CDR2 YYREEE (reference sequence). The length of the CDR3 is 15 residues. V was cut by 3 bases and J by 0 bases, with 11 bases left in between. The DNA of the CDR3 is TGTGCCAGCAGCTACGGACTGGCAAGCACAGATACGCAGTATTTT. It codes for CASSYGLASTDTQYF.

This clone showed up just a few times. The CDR3 coding sequence is TGTGCCAGCAGCTTAGCCTGGCAGGGGGCTTCACCCCTCCACTTT. Amino acids: CASSLAWQGASPLHF. This chain links TRBV7-2 with TRBJ1-6, with 8 positions matching TRBD1. Germline CDR1 SGHTA, CDR2 FQGNSA. V trimming: 0 bases; J trimming: 9 bases; junction bases outside the gene matches: 4. CDR3 length equals 15 residues.

V gene TRBV5-1 combines with J gene TRBJ2-5; TRBD1 matches at 7 bases. J gave up 4 bases and V 2 bases, and 5 bases lay outside the gene matches. Germline-derived CDR1 and CDR2 are SGHRS and YFSETQ. The CDR3 covers 14 residues. CDR3 region: CASSFTGVGETQYF. As DNA, the CDR3 is TGCGCCAGCAGCTTTACAGGGGTGGGAGAGACCCAGTACTTC.

The J gene is TRBJ2-3, the V gene TRBV18, with D unresolved. In germline, CDR1 is KGHSH, CDR2 LQKENI. The germline V and J ends were trimmed by 3 bases and 2 bases, with 12 bases remaining between them. The CDR3 has 15 residues. CDR3: CASSPGLESTDTQYF. The CDR3 bases are TGTGCCAGCTCACCGGGCTTAGAGTCCACAGATACGCAGTATTTT.

V and J are TRBV1 and TRBJ2-5; TRBD2 is the table's D call, not checked against the DNA. TRBV1 is listed as a pseudogene. The length of the CDR3 is 17 residues. CDR3 bases: TGCACCAGCAGCCAAGATTGTTCGAGACTAGGTGGAGAGACCCAGTACTTC. This sequence encodes CTSSQDCSRLGGETQYF.

The rearrangement links TRBV6-5 to TRBJ1-6; TRBD1 matches 9 bases. This CDR3 is 15 amino acids long. Germline V gives CDR1 MNHEY, CDR2 SVGAGI. Losses at the gene ends were 6 bases for V and 7 bases for J; bases not matched to a gene: 7. The DNA of the CDR3 is TGTGCCAGCAGCCTACAGGGGGCTGGGAATTCACCCCTCCACTTT. This encodes CASSLQGAGNSPLHF.

The CDR3 spells CAWRVAGRGQYF. CDR3 bases: TGTGCCTGGAGGGTAGCGGGACGGGGGCAGTACTTC. The V call is TRBV30, the J call TRBJ2-7, with 8 nucleotides matching TRBD2. V lost 3 bases, J lost 9 bases, and 7 bases stayed unmatched. Germline CDR1 reads GTSNPN; CDR2 reads SVGIG (reference sequence). The CDR3 totals 12 residues.

The gene calls are TRBV4-2 and TRBJ1-2; 7 nucleotides align to TRBD1. Germline loops: CDR1 LGHNA, CDR2 YNFKEQ. There are 15 residues in the CDR3. V was clipped by 1 base and J by 3 bases; unmatched bases: 5. This chain's CDR3 is CASSQGEGADYGYTF. CDR3 sequence (DNA): TGTGCCAGCAGCCAAGGTGAGGGGGCGGACTATGGCTACACCTTC.